The rows below give T cell receptor beta chains drawn from one sample of a study of T-cell memory formation after mild COVID-19. TCRdb called the 5' RACE reads again in MiXCR, with one record for every CDR3 protein. This table holds just over 350,000 distinct CDR3 sequences, about an eighth found once. The specimen sequenced was PBMCs or a T cell subset sorted from them (not recorded which). The receptors originated from a man aged 18 to 30 who had mild COVID-19 (a few samples of this study predate the infection). Cell type and time point are not known. Both conserved end residues are part of each CDR3. Each record gives: clone size, V gene, CDR3 length, J gene, D gene, CDR3 DNA, CDR3 protein. A D gene is named only where the DNA matches it firmly. Some rows mark clone size as missing; the rest say once, few, many or name a class of expanded clone.

size: once
V: TRBV6-6
length: 13
J: TRBJ2-5
D: TRBD1
DNA: TGTGCCAGCAGACAGGGGTACCAAGAGACCCAGTACTTC
CDR3: CASRQGYQETQYF

size: .
V: TRBV7-3
length: 13
J: TRBJ2-2
D: .
DNA: TGTGCCAGCAGCTTAAACGTTGCCGGGGAGCTGTTTTTT
CDR3: CASSLNVAGELFF

size: .
V: TRBV19
length: 15
J: TRBJ1-2
D: .
DNA: TGTGCCAGTAGTATGGCACTAGACGCGTGGTATGGCTACACCTTC
CDR3: CASSMALDAWYGYTF

size: .
V: TRBV24-1
length: 14
J: TRBJ1-3
D: .
DNA: TGTGCCACCAGTCGGTCGCCTCGTGGAAACACCATATATTTT
CDR3: CATSRSPRGNTIYF

size: .
V: TRBV9
length: 15
J: TRBJ2-1
D: TRBD2
DNA: TGTGCCAGCAGCCCCTTGGGACTAGTTGGCAATGAGCAGTTCTTC
CDR3: CASSPLGLVGNEQFF

size: .
V: TRBV20-1
length: 14
J: TRBJ1-2
D: .
DNA: TGCAGTGCTAGGGCCCAGGAGGTGTACTATGGCTACACCTTC
CDR3: CSARAQEVYYGYTF

size: few
V: TRBV28
length: 14
J: TRBJ2-5
D: .
DNA: TGTGCCAGCACCCCCGGCGGGTTCCAAGAGACCCAGTACTTC
CDR3: CASTPGGFQETQYF

size: once
V: TRBV11-2
length: 18
J: TRBJ2-2
D: .
DNA: TGTGCCAGCAGCTTTCACGGGGGAACTAGGAGAACCACCGGGGAGCTGTTTTTT
CDR3: CASSFHGGTRRTTGELFF

size: few
V: TRBV27
length: 16
J: TRBJ2-5
D: TRBD2
DNA: TGTGCCAGCCCTGGACGGTCGGGGGGGTGGTCGGAGACCCAGTACTTC
CDR3: CASPGRSGGWSETQYF

size: .
V: TRBV5-1
length: 15
J: TRBJ1-5
D: TRBD1
DNA: TGCGCCAGCAGCTTGCTCGGGACAGTCAATCAGCCCCAGCATTTT
CDR3: CASSLLGTVNQPQHF

size: few
V: TRBV11-2
length: 13
J: TRBJ2-7
D: .
DNA: TGTGCCAGCAGCTTCGCAGGTACCTACGAGCAGTACTTC
CDR3: CASSFAGTYEQYF

size: few
V: TRBV5-1
length: 15
J: TRBJ2-2
D: .
DNA: TGCGCCAGCAGCCCACAGAGCCTGAACACCGGGGAGCTGTTTTTT
CDR3: CASSPQSLNTGELFF

size: .
V: TRBV7-8
length: 14
J: TRBJ2-5
D: .
DNA: TGTGCCAGCAGCTTAGAACAGGGAGGAGAGACCCAGTACTTC
CDR3: CASSLEQGGETQYF

size: few
V: TRBV12-3/TRBV12-4
length: 15
J: TRBJ2-1
D: .
DNA: TGTGCCAGCAGCCCCAATGCACAGGACCCCAATGAGCAGTTCTTC
CDR3: CASSPNAQDPNEQFF

size: many
V: TRBV5-1
length: 14
J: TRBJ2-7
D: .
DNA: TGCGCCAGCAGCCTTTTTACGGAATCCTACGAGCAGTACTTC
CDR3: CASSLFTESYEQYF

size: few
V: TRBV6-2/TRBV6-3
length: 13
J: TRBJ1-6
D: .
DNA: TGTGCCAGCAGTTGGGACCGGGAATCACCCCTCCACTTT
CDR3: CASSWDRESPLHF

size: .
V: TRBV4-3
length: 14
J: TRBJ2-1
D: TRBD1
DNA: TGCGCCAGCGGAGGGACAGGGGTAGGTAATGAGCAGTTCTTC
CDR3: CASGGTGVGNEQFF

size: many
V: TRBV4-2
length: 12
J: TRBJ2-2
D: .
DNA: TGTGCCAGCAGCCCCGAGGGAAGGGAGCTGTTTTTT
CDR3: CASSPEGRELFF

size: few
V: TRBV5-1
length: 16
J: TRBJ2-1
D: .
DNA: TGCGCCAGCAGCTTGGAGGGAGATAGCTCCTACAATGAGCAGTTCTTC
CDR3: CASSLEGDSSYNEQFF

size: .
V: TRBV7-3
length: 15
J: TRBJ2-1
D: .
DNA: TGTGCCAGCAGCCAAGTCGGGGGGCTTTACAATGAGCAGTTCTTC
CDR3: CASSQVGGLYNEQFF

size: few
V: TRBV6-1
length: 13
J: TRBJ1-5
D: .
DNA: TGTGCCAGCAGTGAAACTCCAGGCCAGCCCCAGCATTTT
CDR3: CASSETPGQPQHF

size: few
V: TRBV5-6
length: 16
J: TRBJ2-2
D: TRBD2
DNA: TGTGCCAGCAGCTTTGGCCTAGCGGTGAACACCGGGGAGCTGTTTTTT
CDR3: CASSFGLAVNTGELFF

size: few
V: TRBV4-1
length: 15
J: TRBJ2-4
D: .
DNA: TGCGCCAGCAGCCCACTCCAGCTAGCCAAAAACATTCAGTACTTC
CDR3: CASSPLQLAKNIQYF